The clone carrying this TCR beta chain appeared a single time. Its antigen remains unidentified. Other DNA sequences from this sample encode an identical CDR3 as well. Germline assignment: CDR1 SGHTA and CDR2 FQGNSA. The CDR3 extends over 12 amino acids. Trimming removed 5 bases from V and 3 bases from J, with 6 bases in between. These data originate in a study of shared clonotypes between healthy human individuals. Terminally differentiated effector memory CD45RA+ cells were excluded by CCR7 positive selection of CD45RO-negative cells. DNA at around 200 ng, around 30,000 T cell genomes, went into sorted-subset replicate PCRs. TCRdb keeps only in-frame clones here, not all; method: immunoSEQ multiplex PCR. This table has 1.5 million to 2.5 million clones, over 85% appearing once. Overall study results and limits: Naive subsets tended to show greater estimated richness than memory subsets.

Sample: naive CD8+ T cells sorted from blood. The chain combines TRBV7-2 with TRBJ2-3, with D perhaps TRBD1 (5 bases). The origin of this receptor is a man aged 18-30 years in good health. CDR3: CASSPGTDTQYF. CDR3 sequence (DNA): TGTGCCAGCAGCCCAGGGACAGATACGCAGTATTTT.